Shown below are 28 T cell receptor beta chains from a single sample sequenced in a study of blood T cell repertoires in COVID-19. TCRdb's table, derived via immunoSEQ multiplex PCR, lists solely in-frame clones and lacks some. Here the sample spans about 140,000 clones, over 80% being singletons. Specimen: peripheral blood. The receptors derive from a woman aged 50 to 65 with acute or convalescent COVID-19.

The chain uses TRBV6-1 and TRBJ2-5; D perhaps matches TRBD1 (5 bases). Germline CDR1 reads MNHNS; CDR2 reads SASEGT. V was shortened by 3 bases and J by 5 bases, with 16 bases between the two germline ends. CDR3 length: 15 residues. In DNA, the CDR3 is TGTGCCAGCAGTGATCAGGACACAACAGCCGAGACCCAGTACTTC. This codes for CASSDQDTTAETQYF.

The table lists this clone with a count of one. Relative to the germline gene, one junction end is altered; a read error may explain this. Distinct nucleotide sequences in the sample also encode this CDR3. This chain links TRBV4-1 with TRBJ2-7; 12 bases fit TRBD2. The CDR3 covers 16 residues. The V gene's germline CDR1 is MGHRA and CDR2 YSYEKL. The CDR3 protein is CASSQETSGSSYEQYF. The CDR3 bases are TGCGCTAGCAGCCAAGAGACTAGCGGGAGCTCCTACGAGCAGTACTTC.

The chain uses TRBV9 and TRBJ1-4; tentative D call: TRBD1 (6 bases). The germline V gene has CDR1 SGDLS and CDR2 YYNGEE. There are 13 residues in the CDR3. V lost 6 bases and J lost 7, with 13 bases in between. The CDR3 DNA sequence: TGTGCCAGCATGGGGCAGGGGAGTGAAAAACTGTTTTTT. It is translated as CASMGQGSEKLFF.

V gene TRBV15 combines with J gene TRBJ2-1; D remains unclear. The germline V gene has CDR1 LNHNV and CDR2 YYDKDF (reference sequence). This CDR3 contains 13 residues. V was clipped by 0 bases and J by 9 bases, with 9 bases between them. In DNA form, the CDR3 reads TGTGCCACCAGCAGAGATCGCGGAGCTGAGCAGTTCTTC. Its protein product is CATSRDRGAEQFF.

The chain has TRBV2 and TRBJ1-1, with a weak D call TRBD1 (6 bases). With 8 bases removed from V and 5 bases from J, the gap between germline ends came to 18 bases. The CDR3 sequence is 14 residues long. In germline, CDR1 is SNHLY, CDR2 FYNNEI. CDR3 amino acids: CASGRLQGITEAFF. For the CDR3, the DNA is TGTGCCAGCGGCCGTTTGCAGGGGATTACTGAAGCTTTCTTT.

The chain joins TRBV19 to TRBJ2-1, with a possible D match to TRBD2 (6 bases). Trimming shortened V by 6 bases and J by 3 bases, and 12 bases separated the two germline ends. Germline V gives CDR1 LNHDA, CDR2 SQIVND (reference sequence). The CDR3 is 14 amino acids. The chain's CDR3 is CASREGAFYNEQFF. The DNA for the CDR3 is TGTGCCAGTAGGGAGGGAGCCTTCTACAATGAGCAGTTCTTC.

The V and J genes are TRBV6-5 and TRBJ1-4; weak D call: TRBD1 (5 bases). Trimming left V 5 bases short and J 0 bases short, with 7 bases between. CDR1 MNHEY and CDR2 SVGAGI come from the germline V gene. The CDR3 totals 14 residues. The CDR3 loop reads CASSQTATNEKLFF. CDR3 nucleotides: TGTGCCAGCAGTCAGACAGCAACTAATGAAAAACTGTTTTTT.

In this sample, this clone turned up a few times. V usage is TRBV18 and J usage is TRBJ1-3; D unclear. This CDR3 region has 16 residues. Germline-derived CDR1 and CDR2 are KGHSH and LQKENI. Between the trimmed V and J ends, which lost 3 bases and 4 bases, there was a span of 16 bases. The CDR3 loop is CASSPGSPGRGNTIYF. The CDR3 nucleotides read TGTGCCAGCTCACCGGGCAGCCCTGGAAGAGGAAACACCATATATTTT.

This clone was counted once. The genes are TRBV12-3 or TRBV12-4 and TRBJ1-2, with D hard to call. Trimming took off 1 base at V and 8 bases at J, with 5 bases between the two ends. This CDR3 has 11 amino acids. The CDR3 coding sequence is TGTGCCAGCAGTTTAGGACACGGCTACACCTTC. Translating it yields CASSLGHGYTF.

The chain has TRBV27 and TRBJ1-5, with a possible D match to TRBD1 (5 bases). CDR1 is MNHEY, CDR2 SMNVEV, per germline (reference sequence). V was clipped by 11 bases and J by 4 bases, with 18 bases between them. The CDR3 runs to 14 residues. DNA for the CDR3: TGTGCCTCCCTGAGGCGGGGGGAGAATCAGCCCCAGCATTTT. Encoded protein: CASLRRGENQPQHF.

The rearrangement joins TRBV24-1 to TRBJ2-4; 9 bases are a match to TRBD1. The CDR3 loop spans 16 amino acids. The trim removed 3 bases at V and 7 bases at J, leaving 9 bases unmatched. Germline V gives CDR1 KGHDR, CDR2 SFDVKD. The CDR3 nucleotides read TGTGCCACCAGTGATGGGTCTCCCGGACAGGGGAACATTCAGTACTTC. This sequence encodes CATSDGSPGQGNIQYF.

The chain recombines TRBV5-1 with TRBJ1-1; D uncertain. The CDR3 runs 14 residues. Between the trimmed V and J ends, which lost 2 bases and 5 bases, there was a span of 13 bases. Germline-derived CDR1 and CDR2 are SGHRS and YFSETQ. The CDR3 loop reads CASSLTYLGTEAFF. The DNA of the CDR3 is TGCGCCAGCAGCTTAACCTATCTCGGTACTGAAGCTTTCTTT.

The gene calls are TRBV5-4 and TRBJ2-7; 9 bases are shared with TRBD1. After removal of 4 bases from V and 2 bases from J, the junction contained 4 bases not matched to a gene. This CDR3 contains 14 residues. Germline CDR1 and CDR2: SGHNT and YYREEE (reference sequence). CDR3 residues: CASSRTGEPYEQYF. Here the CDR3 DNA reads TGTGCCAGCAGCAGGACAGGGGAGCCCTACGAGCAGTACTTC.

This rearrangement joins TRBV2 to TRBJ1-5; TRBD1 agrees at 8 bases. CDR1 and CDR2 from the germline V gene are SNHLY and FYNNEI. This CDR3 is built from 16 residues. Trimming at V came to 8 bases and at J to 8 bases, leaving 17 bases not matched to a gene. CDR3 sequence: CASSGFGTGSGEPQHF. For the CDR3, the DNA is TGTGCCAGCTCAGGGTTCGGGACAGGCTCGGGGGAGCCCCAGCATTTT.

This clone was observed once. This chain connects TRBV5-1 to TRBJ2-3; perhaps TRBD2 as D (6 bases). Germline CDR1 is SGHRS and CDR2 is YFSETQ. CDR3 length: 15 amino acids. V lost 6 bases and J lost 2, with 16 bases in between. CDR3: CASKMGLPNTDTQYF. CDR3 coding DNA: TGCGCCAGCAAAATGGGACTTCCAAACACAGATACGCAGTATTTT.

The J gene is TRBJ1-4, the V gene TRBV3-1 (or the pseudogene TRBV3-2); no firm D call. Germline V gives CDR1 LGHDT, CDR2 YNNKEL (reference sequence). V was trimmed by 0 bases and J by 7 bases, leaving 12 bases between them. The CDR3 loop spans 15 amino acids. CDR3 region: CASSQDWTLGEKLFF. DNA for the CDR3: TGTGCCAGCAGCCAAGACTGGACTCTAGGTGAAAAACTGTTTTTT.

This clone was observed a handful of times. The chain is built from TRBV10-3 and TRBJ1-6; D uncertain. The germline V gene encodes CDR1 ENHRY and CDR2 SYGVKD. The CDR3 covers 17 residues. With 8 bases removed from V and 3 bases from J, the gap between germline ends came to 20 bases. CDR3 coding DNA: TGTGCCATCCCCCACATGCTGGGGAGCTTCTATAATTCACCCCTCCACTTT. It encodes CAIPHMLGSFYNSPLHF.

The chain uses TRBV27 and TRBJ2-1, with a possible D match to TRBD1 (5 bases). The CDR3 is 14 residues long. Germline V gene lookup returns CDR1 MNHEY and CDR2 SMNVEV (reference sequence). Trimming stripped 2 bases from V and 8 bases from J, with 13 bases between. The CDR3 DNA is TGTGCCAGCAGTTTAGCCTCAGGGTGGGATGAGCAGTTCTTC. It yields the protein CASSLASGWDEQFF.

V usage is TRBV6-5 and J usage is TRBJ1-1; 7 bases map to TRBD1. This CDR3 is built from 14 residues. V lost 8 bases and J lost 3; bases outside the gene matches: 9. The germline V gene has CDR1 MNHEY and CDR2 SVGAGI. CDR3 in DNA: TGTGCCAGCCGTTCATGGGACAGAGACACTGAAGCTTTCTTT. The encoded protein is CASRSWDRDTEAFF.

The V gene is TRBV7-9, the J gene TRBJ1-1, with 8 bases aligning to TRBD1. V shed 5 bases, J shed 8 bases, and the junction held 10 bases outside the gene matches. CDR3 length: 14 residues. Germline V gene lookup returns CDR1 SEHNR and CDR2 FQNEAQ (reference sequence). CDR3 sequence reads: CASSTRTGQGEAFF. In DNA form, the CDR3 reads TGTGCCAGCAGCACACGGACAGGGCAAGGGGAAGCTTTCTTT.

The rearrangement links TRBV27 to TRBJ2-1, with TRBD2 matching over 7 bases. The CDR3 consists of 16 residues. In germline, CDR1 is MNHEY, CDR2 SMNVEV (reference sequence). J gave up 12 bases and V 4 bases, and 18 bases lay outside the gene matches. The CDR3 loop reads CASSYEGWEGDGGQFF. As DNA, the CDR3 is TGTGCCAGCAGTTACGAGGGCTGGGAGGGCGATGGGGGGCAGTTCTTC.

CDR3 sequence: CASSPGQSYEQYF. Here the CDR3 DNA reads TGTGCCAGCAGTCCGGGACAGTCCTACGAGCAGTACTTC. The chain recombines TRBV28 with TRBJ2-7, with TRBD1 identical over 7 bases. Unmatched junction bases numbered 2, after V lost 5 bases and J lost 1 base. This CDR3 has 13 amino acids. Germline V CDR1 and CDR2: MDHEN, SYDVKM.

V usage is TRBV6-1 and J usage is TRBJ1-4; D is unclear. This CDR3 comprises 12 residues. The germline V gene has CDR1 MNHNS and CDR2 SASEGT. V lost 5 bases and J 8 bases, leaving 9 bases between the germline ends. In DNA, the CDR3 is TGTGCCAGCAGTTTCGGGGTGGAAAAACTGTTTTTT. It translates to CASSFGVEKLFF.

The rearrangement links TRBV4-2 to TRBJ1-5; unclear D gene. V lost 5 bases and J lost 0, with 17 bases in between. This CDR3 is 17 amino acids long. Germline values: CDR1 LGHNA, CDR2 YNFKEQ. CDR3 amino acids: CASSAERLTVSNQPQHF. In DNA, the CDR3 is TGTGCCAGCAGCGCCGAGCGCTTAACCGTTAGCAATCAGCCCCAGCATTTT.

The genes are TRBV9 and TRBJ1-5, with 8 bases aligning to TRBD1. This CDR3 is 14 amino acids long. Trimming cost V 0 bases and J 6 bases; bases outside gene matches: 2. The germline gives CDR1 SGDLS, CDR2 YYNGEE. CDR3 coding DNA: TGTGCCAGCAGCGTAGGGGACAGGTCTCAGCCCCAGCATTTT. Its protein product is CASSVGDRSQPQHF.

A single count supports this clone. The genes are TRBV6-2 or TRBV6-3 and TRBJ1-1, with D tentatively TRBD1 (5 bases). V lost 6 bases to trimming and J lost 1 base, with 12 bases between them. The CDR3 contains 14 residues. In germline, CDR1 is MNHEY, CDR2 SVGEGT. The DNA for the CDR3 is TGTGCCAGCAGCGGCCTAAGGGGGAACACTGAAGCTTTCTTT. Translating it yields CASSGLRGNTEAFF.

The chain links TRBV6-2 or TRBV6-3 to TRBJ1-2, with a weak D call TRBD1 (6 bases). V shed 5 bases and J shed 4 bases, with 17 bases lying between them. The germline gives CDR1 MNHEY, CDR2 SVGEGT. The CDR3 covers 15 residues. The CDR3 spells CASSQRQVFFYGYTF. The CDR3 DNA reads TGTGCCAGCAGTCAAAGACAGGTTTTTTTCTATGGCTACACCTTC.

V is TRBV6-2 or TRBV6-3 and J is TRBJ2-7, with no clear D. The V end was cut by 6 bases, the J end by 5 bases, with 8 bases between. There are 11 residues in the CDR3. The germline V gene encodes CDR1 MNHEY and CDR2 SVGEGT. CDR3 amino acids: CASSQTHEQYF. CDR3 DNA sequence: TGTGCCAGCAGCCAGACACACGAGCAGTACTTC.